Following are 27 T cell receptor beta chains from one sample sequenced in a study of OX40 agonist ivuxolimab in advanced cancers. The data were produced by immunoSEQ multiplex PCR, yet TCRdb's version contains in-frame clones alone and is incomplete. The sample has tens of thousands of clones; approximately 87% are singletons. The sample here was CD4+ or CD8+ T cells sorted from blood, taken in a trial of the OX40 agonist ivuxolimab. All receptors derive from an adult with an advanced solid tumor such as melanoma, head and neck, liver or kidney cancer.

Only one count was recorded for this clone. CDR3 residues: CASSRVPGQVAGNTIYF. As DNA, the CDR3 is TGCGCCAGCAGCCGGGTCCCGGGACAGGTTGCTGGAAACACCATATATTTT. The chain joins TRBV4-1 to TRBJ1-3; 8 bases line up with TRBD1. The CDR3 is 17 amino acids. J gave up 2 bases and V 4 bases, and 10 bases lay outside the gene matches. In germline, CDR1 is MGHRA, CDR2 YSYEKL.

The chain has TRBV5-6 and TRBJ1-2; perhaps TRBD1 as D (6 bases). The CDR3 length is 12 residues. The V gene lost 5 bases and the J gene lost 8 bases, with 13 bases spanning the gap. Looked up from germline, CDR1 is SGHDT and CDR2 is YYEEEE. In nucleotides, the CDR3 is TGTGCCAGCAGTTCAGGGGTAGGGGGCTACACCTTC. It specifies CASSSGVGGYTF.

This chain connects TRBV11-2 to TRBJ2-5; TRBD2 is a possible D gene (5 bases). The last part of the DNA fits TRBJ2-7 better; the J call may be wrong. CDR1 and CDR2 from the germline V gene are SGHAT and FQNNGV. The CDR3 is 16 amino acids. The CDR3 DNA sequence: TGTGCCAGCAGCCTTATCGCCAGCGGTAGCTCCTACGAGCAGTACTTC. This sequence encodes CASSLIASGSSYEQYF.

This chain connects TRBV15 to TRBJ2-1; no clear D gene. The V and J ends lost 1 base and 6 bases respectively, with 10 bases between them. This CDR3 is built from 14 residues. Germline values: CDR1 LNHNV, CDR2 YYDKDF (reference sequence). CDR3 protein: CATSRGTVGNEQFF. As DNA, the CDR3 is TGTGCCACCAGCAGAGGAACAGTGGGCAATGAGCAGTTCTTC.

The V and J genes are TRBV11-2 and TRBJ2-5, with TRBD1 matching over 9 bases. The germline V gene encodes CDR1 SGHAT and CDR2 FQNNGV. The J segment lost 1 base and the V segment lost 0 bases, leaving 3 bases of the junction unmatched. CDR3 length equals 16 residues. The DNA of the CDR3 is TGTGCCAGCAGCTTAGATGGGGACAGGGTCCAAGAGACCCAGTACTTC. It translates to CASSLDGDRVQETQYF.

This chain connects TRBV5-4 to TRBJ1-6; a weak D match, TRBD1 (5 bases). The germline CDR1 and CDR2 sequences are SGHNT and YYREEE (reference sequence). This CDR3 region has 14 residues. V was clipped by 6 bases and J by 8 bases, with 15 bases between them. CDR3 sequence reads: CASTTPGWDSPLHF. The CDR3 region has the DNA TGTGCCAGCACCACCCCAGGGTGGGATTCACCCCTCCACTTT. The complete variable domain, with remaining parts taken from reference TRBV5-4 and TRBJ1-6, reads ETGVTQSPTHLIKTRGQQVTLRCSSQSGHNTVSWYQQALGQGPQFIFQYYREEENGRGNFPPRFSGLQFPNYSSELNVNALELDDSALYLCASTTPGWDSPLHFGNGTRLTVT.

The rearrangement links TRBV7-9 to TRBJ2-5; 9 bases line up with TRBD1. V lost 5 bases and J lost 5; bases outside the gene matches: 6. Germline V gives CDR1 SEHNR, CDR2 FQNEAQ (reference sequence). This CDR3 has 14 amino acids. The CDR3: CASSVTGGLETQYF. The CDR3 DNA follows: TGTGCCAGCAGCGTAACAGGGGGCTTGGAGACCCAGTACTTC. Using reference TRBV7-9 and TRBJ2-5 for the parts outside the CDR3, the full variable domain is DTGVSQNPRHKITKRGQNVTFRCDPISEHNRLYWYRQTLGQGPEFLTYFQNEAQLEKSRLLSDRFSAERPKGSFSTLEIQRTEQGDSAMYLCASSVTGGLETQYFGPGTRLLVL.

As for this clone: At one boundary the junction diverges from the germline segment, which might be a read error. The genes are TRBV7-7 and TRBJ2-1; 7 positions agree with TRBD1. The CDR3 is 16 amino acids. CDR1 and CDR2 (germline): SSHAT, FNYEAQ (reference sequence). The CDR3 loop is CASSSTDRSSYNEQFF. In nucleotides, the CDR3 is TGTGCTAGCAGCTCCACGGACAGGAGCTCCTACAATGAGCAGTTCTTC.

V is TRBV5-1 and J is TRBJ1-6; D call uncertain. Germline CDR1 is SGHRS and CDR2 is YFSETQ. The CDR3 is 15 amino acids. V lost 4 bases and J 7 bases, leaving 15 bases between the germline ends. CDR3 residues: CASSTTGANNSPLHF. CDR3 DNA: TGCGCCAGCAGCACGACGGGAGCCAACAATTCACCCCTCCACTTT.

The V call is TRBV6-1, the J call TRBJ2-7, with D unclear. Germline V gives CDR1 MNHNS, CDR2 SASEGT. The CDR3 sequence is 14 residues long. Trimming took off 1 base at V and 6 bases at J, with 13 bases between the two ends. This CDR3 reads CASSEVRKTREQYF. CDR3 DNA: TGTGCCAGCAGTGAAGTCCGCAAAACGCGCGAGCAGTACTTC.

The chain combines TRBV7-7 with TRBJ2-1; D is perhaps TRBD1 (6 bases). Germline loops: CDR1 SSHAT, CDR2 FNYEAQ (reference sequence). The CDR3 consists of 15 residues. The CDR3 DNA reads TGTGCTACCCACCGGCTGCTGGGGGCCGACAATGAGCAGTTCTTC. It codes for CATHRLLGADNEQFF. Full variable domain (rest looked up from reference TRBV7-7 and TRBJ2-1): GAGVSQSPRYKVTKRGQDVTLRCDPISSHATLYWYQQALGQGPEFLTYFNYEAQPDKSGLPSDRFSAERPEGSISTLTIQRTEQRDSAMYRCATHRLLGADNEQFFGPGTRLTVL.

This clone was detected a few times. The chain is built from TRBV2 and TRBJ2-1; TRBD2 agrees at 10 bases. The ends lost 6 bases at V and 6 bases at J; junction bases unmatched: 11. This CDR3 is built from 16 residues. Per germline, CDR1 SNHLY and CDR2 FYNNEI. The CDR3 sequence: CASSKGGTSERNEQFF. The CDR3 DNA reads TGTGCCAGCAGCAAAGGGGGGACTAGCGAGCGCAATGAGCAGTTCTTC.

This clone was recorded once. V is TRBV7-2 and J is TRBJ2-1, with unresolved D. CDR1 is SGHTA, CDR2 FQGNSA, per germline. This CDR3 has 14 residues. The V end lost 6 bases, the J end lost 6 bases, and 15 bases lay between the germline ends. This chain's CDR3 is CASRSQASGNEQFF. The CDR3 DNA reads TGTGCCAGCAGGTCGCAGGCGTCGGGCAATGAGCAGTTCTTC.

The rearrangement uses TRBV19 and TRBJ2-7; 11 bases are shared with TRBD1. The length of the CDR3 is 16 residues. With V trimmed by 6 bases and J by 4 bases, 11 bases remained unmatched. Germline V gives CDR1 LNHDA, CDR2 SQIVND (reference sequence). In nucleotides, the CDR3 is TGTGCCAGTAGCTTCGGCTGGGACAGGGGGGATTACGAGCAGTACTTC. Translating gives CASSFGWDRGDYEQYF.

The J gene is TRBJ2-2, the V gene TRBV19; D possibly corresponds to TRBD1 (6 bases). Germline CDR1 and CDR2: LNHDA and SQIVND (reference sequence). V was pared by 7 bases and J by 7 bases, with 16 bases between. The CDR3 runs 14 residues. The chain's CDR3 is CASTPAGAIGELFF. As DNA, the CDR3 is TGTGCCAGTACTCCTGCAGGGGCCATCGGGGAGCTGTTTTTT.

V gene TRBV6-5 combines with J gene TRBJ2-7; 7 bases agree with TRBD2. The CDR3 has 15 amino acids. Trimming took 6 bases from V and 3 from J; bases not matched to a gene: 11. Germline assignment: CDR1 MNHEY and CDR2 SVGAGI. The CDR3 protein is CASRKTRGGLYEQYF. As DNA, the CDR3 is TGTGCCAGCAGAAAGACCCGCGGGGGACTCTACGAGCAGTACTTC.

V is TRBV7-2 and J is TRBJ1-4, with a tentative D call TRBD1 (5 bases). Germline values: CDR1 SGHTA, CDR2 FQGNSA. This CDR3 is built from 16 residues. Trimming removed 5 bases from V and 3 bases from J, with 16 bases in between. CDR3 DNA sequence: TGTGCCAGCAGCCCTACGACGCGAGGGGCTAATGAAAAACTGTTTTTT. Its translation: CASSPTTRGANEKLFF.

Note on this clone: Other DNA sequences in this sample translate to the same CDR3. The genes are TRBV7-3 and TRBJ2-1; D call uncertain. The ends were cut back, 2 bases at V and 3 bases at J, with 5 bases in the middle. CDR3 length: 13 residues. CDR1 and CDR2 (germline): SGHTA, FQGTGA. The CDR3 DNA follows: TGTGCCAGCAGCTTAGGCCGCTACAATGAGCAGTTCTTC. Translation: CASSLGRYNEQFF. The whole variable domain, remainder taken from reference TRBV7-3 and TRBJ2-1, is GAGVSQTPSNKVTEKGKYVELRCDPISGHTALYWYRQSLGQGPEFLIYFQGTGAADDSGLPNDRFFAVRPEGSVSTLKIQRTERGDSAVYLCASSLGRYNEQFFGPGTRLTVL.

V and J are TRBV14 and TRBJ2-1; 10 bases are a match to TRBD1. V gave up 4 bases and J gave up 2 bases; unmatched junction bases: 8. Germline assignment: CDR1 SGHDN and CDR2 FVKESK. The CDR3 has 17 amino acids. The CDR3 sequence: CASSPADRGFPYNEQFF. The DNA for the CDR3 is TGTGCCAGCAGCCCCGCGGACAGGGGGTTTCCCTACAATGAGCAGTTCTTC.

The V and J genes are TRBV2 and TRBJ1-3; D gene uncertain. The ends were cut back, 3 bases at V and 0 bases at J, with 12 bases in the middle. CDR1 and CDR2 (germline): SNHLY, FYNNEI. The CDR3 is 16 amino acids. CDR3 in DNA: TGTGCCAGCAGTGAGACTCACCACAGCTCTGGAAACACCATATATTTT. Encoded protein: CASSETHHSSGNTIYF.

The rearrangement joins TRBV10-1 to TRBJ2-7, with D maybe TRBD2 (5 bases). This CDR3 has 13 residues. CDR1 WNHNN and CDR2 SYGVQD come from the germline V gene (reference sequence). V was pared by 4 bases and J by 7 bases, with 14 bases between. CDR3 sequence: CASSVLGVGEQYF. DNA of the CDR3: TGCGCCAGCAGTGTCCTGGGAGTGGGGGAGCAGTACTTC.

The rearrangement joins TRBV2 to TRBJ2-3; D call uncertain. CDR1 is SNHLY, CDR2 FYNNEI, per germline. The germline V and J ends were trimmed by 6 bases and 0 bases, with 7 bases remaining between them. The CDR3 contains 13 residues. In nucleotides, the CDR3 is TGTGCCAGCAGGGTAGACAGCACAGATACGCAGTATTTT. Residues: CASRVDSTDTQYF.

The rearrangement joins TRBV5-4 to TRBJ2-3; possibly TRBD1 or TRBD2 for D (5 bases each). This CDR3 contains 15 residues. V was clipped by 0 bases and J by 3 bases, with 11 bases between them. The germline V gene encodes CDR1 SGHNT and CDR2 YYREEE (reference sequence). CDR3 DNA: TGTGCCAGCAGCTTGGAATTGGGGACGACAGATACGCAGTATTTT. This encodes CASSLELGTTDTQYF.

The chain couples TRBV7-9 to TRBJ2-3; maybe TRBD1 (6 bases). This CDR3 is 14 amino acids long. The germline V gene encodes CDR1 SEHNR and CDR2 FQNEAQ (reference sequence). The V end was cut by 5 bases, the J end by 7 bases, with 16 bases between. CDR3 in amino acids: CASSKTTGPNTQYF. CDR3 in DNA: TGTGCCAGCAGCAAAACGACAGGACCCAATACGCAGTATTTT.

In DNA, the CDR3 is TGTGCCAGCAGCCCGGGACAGGGGGTTGGCTACACCTTC. It translates to CASSPGQGVGYTF. This chain connects TRBV6-4 to TRBJ1-2; 11 nucleotides line up with TRBD1. Trimming at V came to 6 bases and at J to 7 bases, leaving 4 bases not matched to a gene. Germline V gene sequence: CDR1 MRHNA, CDR2 SNTAGT. The CDR3 sequence is 13 residues long.

Comment on this clone: Its ends do not fully match the called genes, so a read error is possible. The rearrangement joins TRBV7-6 to TRBJ2-4; D unclear. The CDR3 length is 13 residues. Germline V gene data show CDR1 as SGHVS and CDR2 as FNYEAQ. CDR3 nucleotides: TGTGCCAGCAGCCCGACCTCAGGAGCCTCGTTGGTCTTC. This translates into CASSPTSGASLVF.

The chain links TRBV6-1 to TRBJ2-7; a weak D match, TRBD2 (5 bases). V lost 6 bases to trimming and J lost 2 bases, with 14 bases between them. The CDR3 is 14 residues long. The germline CDR1 and CDR2 sequences are MNHNS and SASEGT. The CDR3 DNA follows: TGTGCCAGCAGAGACGGCCCGGGGACCTACGAGCAGTACTTC. It specifies CASRDGPGTYEQYF.